Below, one T cell receptor (beta chain) is given with its context. The antigen is undetermined. TEMRA cells were FACS-enriched, and CD8+ and CD4+ T cells were isolated negatively. The data were obtained in a study of CD8 T cells in Susac syndrome. Points from the study as a whole: Regarding the TCR sequencing and HLA analysis, the study admitted that a relatively small number of individuals were involved.

When the RNA was reverse transcribed, random hexamers were used with an input of about 0.5 to 1 ug. The immunoSEQ assay covered 54 Vbeta and 13 Jbeta segments for CDR3. Using its own MiXCR run on the immunoSEQ multiplex PCR reads, TCRdb lists one record per CDR3 protein. This table holds 100,000 to 150,000 distinct CDR3 sequences, nearly 96% found once. Trimming removed 3 bases from V and 5 bases from J, with 15 bases in between. The CDR3 extends over 15 amino acids. This clonotype was obtained from a human donor with Susac syndrome. The chain is built from TRBV12-3 or TRBV12-4 and TRBJ2-3; no clear D gene. The sample was CD4+ T cells from PBMCs. Here the CDR3 reads CASSFGKARLDTQYF. The CDR3 DNA reads as TGTGCCAGCAGTTTTGGGAAGGCCCGCCTAGATACGCAGTATTTT.